This record concerns one T cell receptor (beta chain) sequence. Antigen unknown. The sample comes from a study of regulatory T cells in long-lasting Graves disease. The study's findings and limits: Those with persistent disease had in common more public clonotypes (more than 2,500) than new patients (about 970).

This CDR3 is built from 14 residues. Trimming stripped 2 bases from V and 7 bases from J, with 12 bases between. CDR1 and CDR2 (germline): MNHEY, SMNVEV (reference sequence). As for time point: persistent/refractory GD, antithyroid drugs over 5 years with positive TRAb. TCR sequences were obtained from RNA taken from PBMCs. CDR3 regions were amplified by Arm-PCR using iRepertoire HTBI primers to build TCR beta libraries. TCRdb itself ran the multiplex PCR reads through MiXCR, one entry per CDR3 protein. The repertoire holds around 500,000 distinct CDR3 sequences, with less than 25% as singletons. The source is a female donor with Graves disease. The sequenced sample was peripheral blood mononuclear cells (PBMCs), obtained when the disease was refractory, from a patient treated with antithyroid drugs. The chain joins TRBV27 to TRBJ1-5; tentatively, D is TRBD1 (5 bases). In nucleotides, the CDR3 is TGTGCCAGCAGTTTAATCGGGGGGGAACAGCCCCAGCATTTT. Its translation: CASSLIGGEQPQHF.